These 6 T cell receptor beta chains originate from one sample sequenced in a study of blood T cell repertoires in COVID-19. Method: immunoSEQ multiplex PCR; TCRdb's copy keeps in-frame clones and lacks some. The repertoire holds roughly 20,000 clones, with 85% to 90% as singletons. The sequencing sample was made of peripheral blood. Receptor source: a human donor in a cohort sampled during active COVID-19.

The chain links TRBV11-2 to TRBJ1-4, with TRBD1 matching over 9 bases. The CDR3 spans 15 residues. The V gene's germline CDR1 is SGHAT and CDR2 FQNNGV. With 2 bases clipped from V and 6 bases from J, the junction kept 4 bases outside the gene matches. In DNA form, the CDR3 reads TGTGCCAGCAGCTTATTACAGGGGGCCTATGAAAAACTGTTTTTT. It specifies CASSLLQGAYEKLFF.

Only one count was recorded for this clone. The gene calls are TRBV10-3 and TRBJ1-2; D unresolved. Germline V gene sequence: CDR1 ENHRY, CDR2 SYGVKD. Trimming took off 6 bases at V and 6 bases at J, with 17 bases between the two ends. The CDR3 runs to 14 residues. The CDR3 sequence: CAIRPVDTSDGYTF. The CDR3 coding sequence is TGTGCCATCAGGCCTGTTGATACCTCGGATGGCTACACCTTC.

Here the CDR3 reads CASSFGGQTNEKLFF. For the CDR3, the DNA is TGCGCCAGCAGCTTTGGTGGACAGACTAATGAAAAACTGTTTTTT. V is TRBV5-1 and J is TRBJ1-4, with D tentatively TRBD1 (6 bases). Between the trimmed V and J ends, which lost 2 bases and 2 bases, there was a span of 10 bases. This CDR3 region has 15 residues. The germline V gene encodes CDR1 SGHRS and CDR2 YFSETQ. Combining the CDR3 with reference TRBV5-1 and TRBJ1-4 gives the whole variable domain KAGVTQTPRYLIKTRGQQVTLSCSPISGHRSVSWYQQTPGQGLQFLFEYFSETQRNKGNFPGRFSGRQFSNSRSEMNVSTLELGDSALYLCASSFGGQTNEKLFFGSGTQLSVL.

The genes are TRBV12-5 and TRBJ2-2; D is undetermined. The CDR3 is 15 residues long. Deletions cut 0 bases from V and 1 base from J, with 6 bases between. CDR1 LGHNT and CDR2 FRNRAP come from the germline V gene. CDR3 amino acids: CASGLVRMNTGELFF. The CDR3 region has the DNA TGTGCTAGTGGTTTGGTCCGTATGAACACCGGGGAGCTGTTTTTT.

The chain is built from TRBV3-1 (or the pseudogene TRBV3-2) and TRBJ1-2, with TRBD1 matching 7 bases. The J segment lost 3 bases and the V segment lost 1 base, leaving 8 bases of the junction unmatched. Germline lookup yields CDR1 LGHDT and CDR2 YNNKEL (reference sequence). This CDR3 has 16 amino acids. Here the CDR3 reads CASSQVLGQADYGYTF. The DNA of the CDR3 is TGTGCCAGCAGCCAAGTCCTTGGACAGGCGGACTATGGCTACACCTTC.

The chain links TRBV5-6 to TRBJ2-7; possible D gene TRBD2, 5 bases. Germline values: CDR1 SGHDT, CDR2 YYEEEE. Between the trimmed V and J ends, which lost 2 bases and 3 bases, there was a span of 9 bases. The CDR3 extends over 13 amino acids. CDR3 in DNA: TGTGCCAGCAGCTTTTCCGGGATCTACGAGCAGTACTTC. Translation: CASSFSGIYEQYF.